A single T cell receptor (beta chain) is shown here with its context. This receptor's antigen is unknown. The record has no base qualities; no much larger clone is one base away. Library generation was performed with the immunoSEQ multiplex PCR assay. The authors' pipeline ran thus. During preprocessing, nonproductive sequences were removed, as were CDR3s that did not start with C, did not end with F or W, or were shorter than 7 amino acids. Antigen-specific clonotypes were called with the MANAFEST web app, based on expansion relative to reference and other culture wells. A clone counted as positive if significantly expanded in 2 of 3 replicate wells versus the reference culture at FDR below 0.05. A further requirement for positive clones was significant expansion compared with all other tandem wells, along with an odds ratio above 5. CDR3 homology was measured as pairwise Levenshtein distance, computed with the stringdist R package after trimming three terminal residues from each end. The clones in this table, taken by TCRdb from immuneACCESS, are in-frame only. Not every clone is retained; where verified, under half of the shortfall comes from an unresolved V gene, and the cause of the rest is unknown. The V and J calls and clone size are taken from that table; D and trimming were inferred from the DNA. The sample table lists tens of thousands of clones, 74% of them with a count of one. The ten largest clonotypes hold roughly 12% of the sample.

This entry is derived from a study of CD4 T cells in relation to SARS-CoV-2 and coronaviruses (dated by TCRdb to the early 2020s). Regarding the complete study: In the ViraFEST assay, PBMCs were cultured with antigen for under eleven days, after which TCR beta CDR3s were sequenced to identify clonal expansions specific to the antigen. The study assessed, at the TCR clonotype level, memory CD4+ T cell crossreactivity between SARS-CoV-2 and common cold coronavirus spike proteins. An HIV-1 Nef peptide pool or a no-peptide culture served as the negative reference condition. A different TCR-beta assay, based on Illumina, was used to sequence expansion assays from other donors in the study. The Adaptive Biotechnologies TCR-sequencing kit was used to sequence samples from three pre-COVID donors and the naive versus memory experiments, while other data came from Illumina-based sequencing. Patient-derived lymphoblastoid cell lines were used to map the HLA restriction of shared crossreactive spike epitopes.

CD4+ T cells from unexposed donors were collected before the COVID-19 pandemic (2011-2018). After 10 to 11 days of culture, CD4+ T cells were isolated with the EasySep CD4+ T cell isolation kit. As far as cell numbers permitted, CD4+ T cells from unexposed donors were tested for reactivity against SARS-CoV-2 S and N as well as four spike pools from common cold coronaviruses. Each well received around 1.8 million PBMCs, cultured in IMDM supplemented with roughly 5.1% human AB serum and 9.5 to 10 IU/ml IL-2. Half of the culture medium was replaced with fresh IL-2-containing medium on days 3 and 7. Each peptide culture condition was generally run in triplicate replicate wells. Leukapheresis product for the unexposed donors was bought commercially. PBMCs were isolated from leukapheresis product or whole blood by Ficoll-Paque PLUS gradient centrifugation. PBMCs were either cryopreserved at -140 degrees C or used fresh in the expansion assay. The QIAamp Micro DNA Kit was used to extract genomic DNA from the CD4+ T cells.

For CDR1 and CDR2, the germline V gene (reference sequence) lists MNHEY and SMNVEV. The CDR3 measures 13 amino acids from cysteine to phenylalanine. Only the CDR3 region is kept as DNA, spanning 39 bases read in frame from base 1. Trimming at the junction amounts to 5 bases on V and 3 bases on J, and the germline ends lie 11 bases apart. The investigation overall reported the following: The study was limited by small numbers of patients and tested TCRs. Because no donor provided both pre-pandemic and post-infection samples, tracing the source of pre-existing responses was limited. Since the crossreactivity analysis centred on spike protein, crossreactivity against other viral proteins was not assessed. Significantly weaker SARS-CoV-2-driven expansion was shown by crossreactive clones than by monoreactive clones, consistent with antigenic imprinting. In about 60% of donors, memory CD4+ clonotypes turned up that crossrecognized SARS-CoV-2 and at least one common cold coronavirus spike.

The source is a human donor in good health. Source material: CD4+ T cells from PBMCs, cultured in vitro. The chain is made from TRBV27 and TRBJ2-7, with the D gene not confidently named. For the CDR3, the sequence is CASSPRLGYEQYF. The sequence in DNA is TGTGCCAGCAGTCCCCGACTGGGCTACGAGCAGTACTTC.